This entry features one T cell receptor (beta chain) sequence. Its matching antigen is unknown. The record originates from a study of cytomegalovirus exposure and HLA in healthy donors. Points from the study as a whole: It was taken for granted in presence/absence analyses that sequencing depth across donors was roughly uniform.

This CDR3 comprises 13 residues. Trimming cost V 2 bases and J 4 bases, with 6 bases left between them. Germline V lookup: CDR1 SGHTA, CDR2 FQGNSA. PCR employed 60 Vbeta and 13 Jbeta primers. The protocol was immunoSEQ multiplex PCR, while the TCRdb copy is restricted to in-frame clones and leaves out a portion. The repertoire holds about 140,000 clones, with more than 55% as singletons. The receptor was derived from an older woman in good health and CMV-seronegative. The sample was PBMCs. The chain uses TRBV7-2 and TRBJ1-5; the D gene is possibly TRBD1 (6 bases). DNA of the CDR3: TGTGCCAGCAGCTTACAGGGGAATCAGCCCCAGCATTTT. Protein sequence: CASSLQGNQPQHF.